What follows are 28 T cell receptor beta chains derived from one specimen sequenced in a study of early T cells in non-severe SARS-CoV-2 infection. In TCRdb, the 5' RACE reads were re-called with MiXCR into one record per CDR3 protein. There are some 46,000 distinct CDR3 sequences in the sample; approximately 6.5% occur only once, and around 20% lies in the top ten. The sample was whole blood, taken at baseline. These receptors were collected from an adult who was a healthcare worker with PCR-confirmed SARS-CoV-2 infection or an uninfected control (not recorded which).

At least ten counts were recorded for this clonotype. V gene TRBV29-1 combines with J gene TRBJ2-3, with D possibly being TRBD2 (5 bases). CDR1 and CDR2 from the germline V gene are SQVTM and ANQGSEA. V lost 7 bases to trimming and J lost 3 bases, with 14 bases between them. The CDR3 spans 13 residues. CDR3: CSGGPSWTDTQYF. In DNA form, the CDR3 reads TGCAGCGGAGGGCCCTCATGGACAGATACGCAGTATTTT.

This clonotype came up many times. The chain recombines TRBV27 with TRBJ2-1; D is possibly TRBD1 (5 bases). The CDR3 is 15 residues long. The V end lost 2 bases, the J end lost 10 bases, and 18 bases lay between the germline ends. The germline V gene encodes CDR1 MNHEY and CDR2 SMNVEV (reference sequence). CDR3 amino acids: CASSLAGQSVREQFF. CDR3 DNA: TGTGCCAGCAGTTTAGCAGGACAATCGGTCCGGGAGCAGTTCTTC.

This clonotype was picked up many times. The CDR3 nucleotides read TGTGCCAGCAGCCAAGACGCGGGAGGGGGTACGCAGTATTTT. This gives the protein CASSQDAGGGTQYF. V is TRBV4-2 and J is TRBJ2-3, with 9 bases matching TRBD2. This CDR3 region has 14 residues. J was trimmed by 8 bases and V by 0 bases; bases with no gene match: 3. The germline V gene has CDR1 LGHNA and CDR2 YNFKEQ.

Many counts were recorded for this clonotype. The chain uses TRBV20-1 and TRBJ2-3, with unresolved D. The germline V gene has CDR1 DFQATT and CDR2 SNEGSKA (reference sequence). The CDR3 is made up of 14 amino acids. The V end was cut by 7 bases, the J end by 0 bases, with 14 bases between. The CDR3 is CSGLGNPSTDTQYF. The DNA for the CDR3 is TGCAGTGGTTTGGGAAATCCTAGCACAGATACGCAGTATTTT.

This clonotype was observed a handful of times. V gene TRBV10-3 combines with J gene TRBJ1-1; the D gene is possibly TRBD1 (6 bases). Germline values: CDR1 ENHRY, CDR2 SYGVKD. Trimming took 3 bases from V and 1 from J, leaving 12 bases between them. This CDR3 spans 15 amino acids. The CDR3 DNA follows: TGTGCCATCAGTGACAAACCGGGGGCGAACACTGAAGCTTTCTTT. Translating it yields CAISDKPGANTEAFF.

V gene TRBV19 combines with J gene TRBJ2-3; D not certain. The germline V and J ends were trimmed by 5 bases and 0 bases, with 9 bases remaining between them. Germline V gives CDR1 LNHDA, CDR2 SQIVND (reference sequence). The CDR3 consists of 14 residues. CDR3 sequence (DNA): TGTGCCAGTAGTCCCGAGGCTAGCACAGATACGCAGTATTTT. Encoded protein: CASSPEASTDTQYF.

This clonotype occurred a few times. The J gene is TRBJ2-3, the V gene TRBV2; D possibly corresponds to TRBD1 (8 bases). From germline, CDR1 is SNHLY and CDR2 FYNNEI. The CDR3 sequence is 14 residues long. V was clipped by 8 bases and J by 2 bases, with 14 bases between them. CDR3 protein: CASDRGGFTDTQYF. In nucleotides, the CDR3 is TGTGCCAGCGACAGGGGAGGGTTCACAGATACGCAGTATTTT.

This clonotype has at least ten counts. J is TRBJ2-5 and V is TRBV6-5, with D hard to call. The length of the CDR3 is 13 residues. Trimming left V 3 bases short and J 2 bases short, with 7 bases between. CDR1 and CDR2 (germline): MNHEY, SVGAGI. The chain's CDR3 is CASSYSRQETQYF. CDR3 in DNA: TGTGCCAGCAGTTATAGTCGACAAGAGACCCAGTACTTC.

This clonotype was detected only a few times. The rearrangement uses TRBV19 and TRBJ1-5; 7 nucleotides line up with TRBD1. The germline V gene has CDR1 LNHDA and CDR2 SQIVND (reference sequence). The J segment lost 2 bases and the V segment lost 6 bases, leaving 7 bases of the junction unmatched. The CDR3 is 15 residues long. In DNA, the CDR3 is TGTGCCAGTAGAGCTAGACAGGGTGGCAATCAGCCCCAGCATTTT. Residues: CASRARQGGNQPQHF.

There are a few counts of this clonotype. V and J are TRBV9 and TRBJ1-2; the match to TRBD1 covers 10 bases. J was trimmed by 3 bases and V by 3 bases; bases with no gene match: 2. This CDR3 is built from 14 residues. CDR1 is SGDLS and CDR2 is YYNGEE in the germline V gene. The CDR3 bases are TGTGCCAGCAGCGGGGGACAGGGGTACTATGGCTACACCTTC. This sequence encodes CASSGGQGYYGYTF.

The chain links TRBV25-1 to TRBJ1-6, with 9 bases aligning to TRBD1. The CDR3 runs 13 residues. V was clipped by 7 bases and J by 12 bases; unmatched bases: 7. The germline CDR1 and CDR2 sequences are MGHDK and SYGVNS. CDR3 in DNA: TGTGCCAGCACTGGACAGGGGAGGGTACCCCTCCACTTT. Its protein is CASTGQGRVPLHF.

This clonotype showed up many times. The V call is TRBV20-1, the J call TRBJ2-1; 7 nucleotides line up with TRBD1. Per germline, CDR1 DFQATT and CDR2 SNEGSKA (reference sequence). J gave up 7 bases and V 5 bases, and 14 bases lay outside the gene matches. There are 15 residues in the CDR3. CDR3 protein: CSAPDPQGLENEQFF. For the CDR3, the DNA is TGCAGTGCTCCCGACCCACAGGGGTTAGAGAATGAGCAGTTCTTC.

The table lists this clonotype with many counts. V is TRBV11-2 and J is TRBJ2-7; no clear D. CDR1 and CDR2 from the germline V gene are SGHAT and FQNNGV. Trimming shortened V by 5 bases and J by 6 bases, and 14 bases separated the two germline ends. There are 13 residues in the CDR3. The CDR3: CASSALKTPEQYF. Here the CDR3 DNA reads TGTGCCAGCAGCGCCTTGAAGACACCCGAGCAGTACTTC.

The table lists this clonotype with many counts. The rearrangement uses TRBV7-9 and TRBJ2-1; D possibly uses TRBD1 or TRBD2 (6 bases each). Trimming left V 1 base short and J 7 bases short, with 17 bases between. The germline CDR1 and CDR2 sequences are SEHNR and FQNEAQ (reference sequence). This CDR3 is 16 amino acids long. The chain's CDR3 is CASSLVGGPPRNEQFF. DNA for the CDR3: TGTGCCAGCAGCTTAGTCGGGGGCCCCCCTCGGAATGAGCAGTTCTTC.

This clonotype appeared many times. The chain carries TRBV20-1 and TRBJ1-5; D may be TRBD1 (6 bases). V was trimmed by 3 bases and J by 6 bases, leaving 15 bases between them. The CDR3 spans 14 residues. The germline gives CDR1 DFQATT, CDR2 SNEGSKA (reference sequence). CDR3 coding DNA: TGCAGTGCTAGTATGGGTAAGGGGGGTCAGCCCCAGCATTTT. As protein: CSASMGKGGQPQHF.

The chain has TRBV6-2 or TRBV6-3 and TRBJ2-7; TRBD2 matches 10 bases. This CDR3 has 18 residues. The V segment lost 6 bases and the J segment 2 bases; nucleotides outside the gene matches: 16. Looked up from germline, CDR1 is MNHEY and CDR2 is SVGEGT. CDR3 DNA: TGTGCCAGCAGGCACGGATCCTGGCGACTAGCGGGCACCTACGAGCAGTACTTC. It is translated as CASRHGSWRLAGTYEQYF.

This clonotype appeared many times. V gene TRBV20-1 combines with J gene TRBJ2-7; D is perhaps TRBD1 or TRBD2 (5 bases each). The CDR3 spans 13 residues. The V gene's germline CDR1 is DFQATT and CDR2 SNEGSKA (reference sequence). The DNA of the CDR3 is TGCAGGGAACCGGGACCCTGGAGGAGGGAGCAGTACTTC. The encoded protein is CREPGPWRREQYF.

The chain couples TRBV28 to TRBJ1-5; D remains unclear. Germline V gene lookup returns CDR1 MDHEN and CDR2 SYDVKM. V gave up 3 bases and J gave up 0 bases, with 9 bases separating them. The CDR3 runs 15 residues. This chain's CDR3 is CASSLRLNSNQPQHF. In nucleotides, the CDR3 is TGTGCCAGCAGTTTGAGGTTAAATAGCAATCAGCCCCAGCATTTT.

By share, this clonotype ranks as medium-sized. The chain carries TRBV2 and TRBJ1-6, with 7 bases identical to TRBD1. The CDR3 covers 18 residues. The ends lost 2 bases at V and 0 bases at J; junction bases unmatched: 7. CDR1 and CDR2 (germline): SNHLY, FYNNEI. CDR3 protein: CASSEKWDRSSYNSPLHF. The CDR3 DNA follows: TGTGCCAGCAGTGAAAAATGGGACAGAAGCTCCTATAATTCACCCCTCCACTTT.

This clonotype was detected ten times or more. This rearrangement joins TRBV5-1 to TRBJ2-5; 8 nucleotides match TRBD2. Per germline, CDR1 SGHRS and CDR2 YFSETQ. Germline trimming cut 3 bases from V and 5 bases from J; bases unmatched to any gene: 9. This CDR3 has 15 residues. CDR3 nucleotide sequence: TGCGCCAGCAGCTCACAAGCGGGAGACGGGGAGACCCAGTACTTC. Protein product: CASSSQAGDGETQYF.

In its sample, this clonotype was seen many times. J is TRBJ1-5 and V is TRBV6-5, with a possible D match to TRBD1 (5 bases). In germline, CDR1 is MNHEY, CDR2 SVGAGI. Trimming stripped 8 bases from V and 6 bases from J, with 17 bases between. CDR3 length equals 14 residues. In DNA form, the CDR3 reads TGTGCCAGCCAGGAGAGGGGATGGAGTCAGCCCCAGCATTTT. Translated: CASQERGWSQPQHF.

This clonotype was recorded a few times. The rearrangement uses TRBV5-1 and TRBJ2-2; tentatively, D is TRBD1 (7 bases). The CDR3 is made up of 16 amino acids. CDR1 is SGHRS, CDR2 YFSETQ, per germline. Trimming removed 4 bases at V and 0 bases at J, with 13 bases between. The CDR3 nucleotides are TGCGCCAGCAGCCTGGGCGGGACAGCGAACACCGGGGAGCTGTTTTTT. Residues: CASSLGGTANTGELFF.

This clonotype was counted a few times. The chain couples TRBV20-1 to TRBJ1-2; D gene ambiguous. The V gene's germline CDR1 is DFQATT and CDR2 SNEGSKA (reference sequence). Trimming left V 5 bases short and J 6 bases short, with 10 bases between. This CDR3 is 11 amino acids long. CDR3 coding DNA: TGCAGTGCTCCTCGTCCGGATGGCTACACCTTC. Translated, it gives CSAPRPDGYTF.

This clonotype was counted many times. This chain joins TRBV20-1 and TRBJ2-7; D might be TRBD1 or TRBD2, each matching 7 bases. Germline-derived CDR1 and CDR2 are DFQATT and SNEGSKA (reference sequence). V was trimmed by 6 bases and J by 4 bases, leaving 16 bases between them. The CDR3 totals 13 residues. For the CDR3, the DNA is TGCAGTGCGGGGGGGACAGAAACTTACGAGCAGTACTTC. Encoded protein: CSAGGTETYEQYF.

The chain uses TRBV2 and TRBJ2-1; 8 bases are shared with TRBD1. With 5 bases clipped from V and 11 bases from J, the junction kept 8 bases outside the gene matches. CDR3 length equals 13 residues. Germline-derived CDR1 and CDR2 are SNHLY and FYNNEI. CDR3 DNA sequence: TGTGCCAGCAGTCTGACAGGGGCCGGGAAGCAGTTCTTC. It encodes CASSLTGAGKQFF.

This clonotype was recorded at least ten times. Compared with germline, one end of the junction differs, possibly owing to a read error. The chain is built from TRBV20-1 and TRBJ1-3; unclear D gene. Germline CDR1 and CDR2: DFQATT and SNEGSKA (reference sequence). This CDR3 region has 15 residues. The CDR3 DNA is TGCAGTGCCTCACTCGCGGTTAGCTCTGAAAACACCATATATTTT. Protein sequence: CSASLAVSSENTIYF.

This clonotype was seen many times. The gene calls are TRBV5-1 and TRBJ2-3, with D possibly matching TRBD2 (5 bases). The CDR3 totals 17 residues. The V end was cut by 0 bases, the J end by 0 bases, with 14 bases between. Germline loops: CDR1 SGHRS, CDR2 YFSETQ. Here the CDR3 reads CASSLARTSTSTDTQYF. CDR3 bases: TGCGCCAGCAGCTTGGCTCGGACTTCAACTAGCACAGATACGCAGTATTTT.

This clonotype was counted many times. The rearrangement joins TRBV2 to TRBJ1-2, with 7 nucleotides matching TRBD1. The junction had 6 bases not matched to a gene; V was cut back by 5 bases and J by 6 bases. Germline V CDR1 and CDR2: SNHLY, FYNNEI. The CDR3 is 13 residues long. The CDR3 region is CASSNTGTDGYTF. CDR3 DNA sequence: TGTGCCAGCAGTAACACCGGGACAGATGGCTACACCTTC.